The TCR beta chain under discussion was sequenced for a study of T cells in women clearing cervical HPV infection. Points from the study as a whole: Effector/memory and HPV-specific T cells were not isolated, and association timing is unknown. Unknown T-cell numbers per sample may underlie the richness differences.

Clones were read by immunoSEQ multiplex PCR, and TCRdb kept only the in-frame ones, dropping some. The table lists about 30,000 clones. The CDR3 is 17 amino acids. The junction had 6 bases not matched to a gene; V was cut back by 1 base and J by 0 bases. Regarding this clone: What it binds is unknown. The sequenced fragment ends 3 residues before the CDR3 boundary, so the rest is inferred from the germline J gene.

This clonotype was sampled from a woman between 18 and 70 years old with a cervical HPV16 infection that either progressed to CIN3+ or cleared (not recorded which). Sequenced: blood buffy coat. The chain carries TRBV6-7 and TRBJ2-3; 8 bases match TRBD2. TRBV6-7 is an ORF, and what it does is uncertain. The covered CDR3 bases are TGTGCCAGCAGTTACTTCCCCTCTAGCGGGAGCACAGATACG. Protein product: CASSYFPSSGSTDT. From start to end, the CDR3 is CASSYFPSSGSTDTQYF.